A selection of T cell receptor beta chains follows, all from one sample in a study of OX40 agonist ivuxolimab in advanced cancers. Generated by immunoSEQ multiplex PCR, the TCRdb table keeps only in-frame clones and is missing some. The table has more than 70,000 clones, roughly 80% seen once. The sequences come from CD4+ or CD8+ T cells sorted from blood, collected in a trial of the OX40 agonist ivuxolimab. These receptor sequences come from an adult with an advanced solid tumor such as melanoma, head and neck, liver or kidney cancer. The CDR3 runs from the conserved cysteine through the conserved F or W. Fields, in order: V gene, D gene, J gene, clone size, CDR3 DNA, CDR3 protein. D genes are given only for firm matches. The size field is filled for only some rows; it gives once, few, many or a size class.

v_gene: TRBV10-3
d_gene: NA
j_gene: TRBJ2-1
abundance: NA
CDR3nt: TGTGCCATCAGATCAGGGGTTGAGCAGTTCTTC
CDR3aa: CAIRSGVEQFF

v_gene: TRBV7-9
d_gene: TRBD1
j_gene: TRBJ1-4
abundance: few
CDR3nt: TGTGCCAGCAGCTCGACAGGGGGCGATGAAAAACTGTTTTTT
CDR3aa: CASSSTGGDEKLFF

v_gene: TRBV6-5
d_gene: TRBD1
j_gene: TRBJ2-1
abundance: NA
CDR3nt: TGTGCCAGCAGGCCACCGGGACAGGACATTCATGAGCAGTTCTTC
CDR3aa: CASRPPGQDIHEQFF

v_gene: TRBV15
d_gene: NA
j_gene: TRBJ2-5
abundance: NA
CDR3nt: TGTGCCACCAGCAGTGACAAGGGGGGAGGTCAAGAGACCCAGTACTTC
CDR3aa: CATSSDKGGGQETQYF

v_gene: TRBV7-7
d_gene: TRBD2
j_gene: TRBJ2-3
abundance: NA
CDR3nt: TGTGCTAGCAGCATGGGACTAGCGGGGAGCACAGATACGCAGTATTTT
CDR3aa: CASSMGLAGSTDTQYF

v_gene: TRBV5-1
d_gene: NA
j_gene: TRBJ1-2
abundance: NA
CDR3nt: TGCGCCAGCGGGTTCACACTACCTTGGAAATATGGCTACACCTTC
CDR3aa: CASGFTLPWKYGYTF

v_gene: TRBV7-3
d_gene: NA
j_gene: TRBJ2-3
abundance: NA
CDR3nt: TGTGCCAGCAGCCCCCAACAAAGTACAGATACGCAGTATTTT
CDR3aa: CASSPQQSTDTQYF

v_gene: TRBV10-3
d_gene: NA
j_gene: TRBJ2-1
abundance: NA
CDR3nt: TGTGCCATCATGGGAACAGGGAACAATGAGCAGTTCTTC
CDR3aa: CAIMGTGNNEQFF

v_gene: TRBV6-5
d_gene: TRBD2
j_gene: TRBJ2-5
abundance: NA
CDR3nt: TGTGCCAGCAGAAAAGCGGGAGTCGAGACCCAGTACTTC
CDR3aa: CASRKAGVETQYF

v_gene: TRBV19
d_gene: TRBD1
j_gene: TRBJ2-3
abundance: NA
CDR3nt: TGTGCCAGTAGAAGACAGGGGGCGGTCCCAGATACGCAGTATTTT
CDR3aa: CASRRQGAVPDTQYF

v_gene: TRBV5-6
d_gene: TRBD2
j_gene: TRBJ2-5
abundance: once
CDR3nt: TGTGCCAGCAGGCGTGCGGGTCTAGCGGGAGGGGGCCAAGAGACCCAGTACTTC
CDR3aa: CASRRAGLAGGGQETQYF

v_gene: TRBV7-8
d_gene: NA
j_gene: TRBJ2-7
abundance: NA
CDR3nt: TGTGCCAGCAGCTTTCGACAGACCGAGCAGTACTTC
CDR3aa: CASSFRQTEQYF

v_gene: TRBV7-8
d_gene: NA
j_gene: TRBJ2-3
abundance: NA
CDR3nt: TGTGCCAGCAGCGGGTATAGTTTAAATACGCAGTATTTT
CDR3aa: CASSGYSLNTQYF

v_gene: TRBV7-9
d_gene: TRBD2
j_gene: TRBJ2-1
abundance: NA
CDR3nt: TGTGCCAGCAGCTTAGGCGCGGGAGGGGCCCGCTCCTACAATGAGCAGTTCTTC
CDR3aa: CASSLGAGGARSYNEQFF

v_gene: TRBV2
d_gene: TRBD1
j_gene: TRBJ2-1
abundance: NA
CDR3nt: TGTGCCAGCAGGATACCGGGACAGGGAGGCAATGAGCAGTTCTTC
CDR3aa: CASRIPGQGGNEQFF

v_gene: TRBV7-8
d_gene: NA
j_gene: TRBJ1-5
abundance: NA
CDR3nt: TGTGCCAGCAGCGCCTCTCGGGGGGGACCCAATCAGCCCCAGCATTTT
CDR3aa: CASSASRGGPNQPQHF

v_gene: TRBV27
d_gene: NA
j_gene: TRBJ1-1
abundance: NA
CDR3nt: TGTGCCAGCAGCACTATGCTTGGGCGCAGGAACACTGAAGCTTTCTTT
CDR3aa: CASSTMLGRRNTEAFF

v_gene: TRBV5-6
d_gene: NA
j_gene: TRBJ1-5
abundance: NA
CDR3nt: TGTGCCAGCAGCTTGGAGGGATATAGCAATCAGCCCCAGCATTTT
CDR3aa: CASSLEGYSNQPQHF

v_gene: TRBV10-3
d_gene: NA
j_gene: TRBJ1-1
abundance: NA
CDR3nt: TGTGCCATCAGTGATTGGGGGGCGAACACTGAAGCTTTCTTT
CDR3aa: CAISDWGANTEAFF

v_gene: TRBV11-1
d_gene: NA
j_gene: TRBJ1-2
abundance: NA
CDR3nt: TGTGCCAGCAGCTCCGCCAGGGAATCCTATGGCTACACCTTC
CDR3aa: CASSSARESYGYTF

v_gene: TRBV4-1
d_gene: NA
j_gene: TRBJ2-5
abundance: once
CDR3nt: TGCGCCAGCAGCCTAGTCCAGGGCGACGAGACCCAGTACTTC
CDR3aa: CASSLVQGDETQYF

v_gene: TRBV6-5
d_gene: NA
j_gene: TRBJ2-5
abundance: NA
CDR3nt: TGTGCCAGCAGCCCCCACCCAAATCGGGAGACCCAGTACTTC
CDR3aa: CASSPHPNRETQYF

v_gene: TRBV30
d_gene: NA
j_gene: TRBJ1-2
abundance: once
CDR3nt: TGTGCCTGGAGTGTAGCTCGGACAGTCTATGGCTACACCTTC
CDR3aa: CAWSVARTVYGYTF

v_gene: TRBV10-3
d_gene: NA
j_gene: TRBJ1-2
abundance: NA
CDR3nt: TGTGCCATCACCCAAGGAGGAGGGGCGCGGGGTGGCTACACCTTC
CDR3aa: CAITQGGGARGGYTF

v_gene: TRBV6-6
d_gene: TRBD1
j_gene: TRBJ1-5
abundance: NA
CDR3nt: TGTGCCAGCAGTTACCTAACAGGGGAACAGCCCCAGCATTTT
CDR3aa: CASSYLTGEQPQHF

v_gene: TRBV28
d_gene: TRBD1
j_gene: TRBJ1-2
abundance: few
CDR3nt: TGTGCCAGCAGCTCGGGGGGGACAGGTCAAGGCTACACCTTC
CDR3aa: CASSSGGTGQGYTF

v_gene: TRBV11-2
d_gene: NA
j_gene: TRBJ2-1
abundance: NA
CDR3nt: TGTGCCAGCAACCAGGGACGAAGCTCCTACAATGAGCAGTTCTTC
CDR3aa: CASNQGRSSYNEQFF

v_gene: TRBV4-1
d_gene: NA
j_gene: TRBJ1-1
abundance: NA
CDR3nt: TGCGCCAGCAGCCAAGAAGATGGGAACACTGAAGCTTTCTTT
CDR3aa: CASSQEDGNTEAFF

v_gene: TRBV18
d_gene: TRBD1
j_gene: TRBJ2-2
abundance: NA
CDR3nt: TGTGCCAGCTCAGGGGGACAGGAAAACACCGGGGAGCTGTTTTTT
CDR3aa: CASSGGQENTGELFF

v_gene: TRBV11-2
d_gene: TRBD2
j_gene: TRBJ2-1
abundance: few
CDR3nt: TGTGCCAGCAGCTTACCCATTAGCGGGGGTAAGGATGAGCAGTTCTTC
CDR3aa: CASSLPISGGKDEQFF

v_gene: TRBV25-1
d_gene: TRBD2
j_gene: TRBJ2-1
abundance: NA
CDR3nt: TGTGCCAGCAGTGACAGACTAGCGGGATCTTACAATGAGCAGTTCTTC
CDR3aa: CASSDRLAGSYNEQFF

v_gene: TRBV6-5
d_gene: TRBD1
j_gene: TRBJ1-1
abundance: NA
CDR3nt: TGTGCCAGCAGGGGACAGATGAACACTGAAGCTTTCTTT
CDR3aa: CASRGQMNTEAFF

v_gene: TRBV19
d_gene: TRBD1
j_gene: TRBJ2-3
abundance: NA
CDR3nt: TGTGCCAGTTCCCGGGACAGGGTCGTCGCAGATACGCAGTATTTT
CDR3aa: CASSRDRVVADTQYF

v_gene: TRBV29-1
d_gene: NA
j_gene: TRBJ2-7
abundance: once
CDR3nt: TGCAGCGTGAAGGAGGGGGGGCCCTACGAGCAGTACTTC
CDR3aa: CSVKEGGPYEQYF

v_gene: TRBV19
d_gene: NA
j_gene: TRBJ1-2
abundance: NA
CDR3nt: TGTGCCAGTAGCCTCTTCATCGTCCGGACAGCGTCATTGACTGGCTACACCTTC
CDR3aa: CASSLFIVRTASLTGYTF

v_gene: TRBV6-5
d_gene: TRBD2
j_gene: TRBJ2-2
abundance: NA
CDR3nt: TGTGCCAGCACGGGGGTAGCGGGAGTTTCCGGGGAGCTGTTTTTT
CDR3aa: CASTGVAGVSGELFF

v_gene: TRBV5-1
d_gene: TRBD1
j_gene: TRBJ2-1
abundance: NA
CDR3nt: TGCGCCAGCAGCATTTTTGGACAGGGTAGCGATGAGCAGTTCTTC
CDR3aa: CASSIFGQGSDEQFF

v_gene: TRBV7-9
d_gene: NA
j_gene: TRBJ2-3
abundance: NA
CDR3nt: TGTGCCAGCAGCCCATGGAGGGGCCAGGGGACAGATACGCAGTATTTT
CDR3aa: CASSPWRGQGTDTQYF

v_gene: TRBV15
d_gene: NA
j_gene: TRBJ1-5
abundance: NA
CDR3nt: TGTGCCACCAGCAGAGATCAGTGGGAACTAGAAAGTCAGCCCCAGCATTTT
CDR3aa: CATSRDQWELESQPQHF

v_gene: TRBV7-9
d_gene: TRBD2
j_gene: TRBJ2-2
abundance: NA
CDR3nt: TGTGCCAGCACCACTCGGGGGGGTTCCGGGGAGCTGTTTTTT
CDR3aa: CASTTRGGSGELFF

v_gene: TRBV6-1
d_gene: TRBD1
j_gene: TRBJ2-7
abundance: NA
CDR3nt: TGTGCCAGCAGTGAAGCGATAGGGGGCTCGGGGTACGAGCAGTACTTC
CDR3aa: CASSEAIGGSGYEQYF

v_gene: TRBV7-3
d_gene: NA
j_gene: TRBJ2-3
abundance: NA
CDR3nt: TGTGCCAGCAGCTCTGCAGATACGCAGTATTTT
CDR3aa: CASSSADTQYF

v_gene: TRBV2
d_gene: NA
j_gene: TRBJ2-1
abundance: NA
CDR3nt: TGTGCCAGCACCGCATCAGCGGGCCTCTACAATGAGCAGTTCTTC
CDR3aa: CASTASAGLYNEQFF

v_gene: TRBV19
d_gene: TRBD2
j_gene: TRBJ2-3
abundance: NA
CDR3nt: TGTGCCAGTAGTCGATATAGCGGGACTCCCACAGATACGCAGTATTTT
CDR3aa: CASSRYSGTPTDTQYF

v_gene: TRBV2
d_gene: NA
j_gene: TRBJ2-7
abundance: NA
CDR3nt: TGTGCCAGCAGTGTGACAGACTACGAGCAGTACTTC
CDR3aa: CASSVTDYEQYF

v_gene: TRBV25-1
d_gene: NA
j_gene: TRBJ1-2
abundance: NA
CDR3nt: TGTGCCAGCAGTGAAGGGGCGGCCGGGTATGGCTACACCTTC
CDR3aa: CASSEGAAGYGYTF

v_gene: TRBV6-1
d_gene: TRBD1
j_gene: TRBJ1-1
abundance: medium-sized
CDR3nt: TGTGCCAGCAGTTCCCTGACAGGGGTGACTGAAGCTTTCTTT
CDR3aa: CASSSLTGVTEAFF

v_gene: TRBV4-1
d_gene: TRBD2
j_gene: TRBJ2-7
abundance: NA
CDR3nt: TGCGCCAGCAGCCGGGGACTAGCTAACTACGAGCAGTACTTC
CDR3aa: CASSRGLANYEQYF

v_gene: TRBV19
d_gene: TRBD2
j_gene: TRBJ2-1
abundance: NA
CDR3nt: TGTGCCAGTAGTATAGTCACTAGCGGTTTGGACGATGAGCAGTTCTTC
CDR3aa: CASSIVTSGLDDEQFF

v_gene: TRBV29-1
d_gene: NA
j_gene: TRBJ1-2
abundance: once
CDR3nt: TGCAGCGTTGAGAGGGACACCTATGGCTACACCTTC
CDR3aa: CSVERDTYGYTF

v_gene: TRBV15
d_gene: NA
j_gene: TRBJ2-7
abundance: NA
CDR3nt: TGTGCCACCAGTAGATCCGGGACATCCTACGAGCAGTACTTC
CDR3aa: CATSRSGTSYEQYF

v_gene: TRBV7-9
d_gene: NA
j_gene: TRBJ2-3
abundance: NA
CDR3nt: TGTGCCAGCAGCCGGGGGCAGGGTAGCACAGATACGCAGTATTTT
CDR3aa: CASSRGQGSTDTQYF

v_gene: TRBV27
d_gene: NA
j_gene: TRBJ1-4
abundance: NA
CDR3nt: TGTGCCAGCAGTCCGGGACGGCCTAATGAAAAACTGTTTTTT
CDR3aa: CASSPGRPNEKLFF

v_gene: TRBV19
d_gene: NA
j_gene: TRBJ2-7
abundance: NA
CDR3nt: TGTGCCAGTAGCCTATACGGGGGCCCAATTCACGAGCAGTACTTC
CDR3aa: CASSLYGGPIHEQYF

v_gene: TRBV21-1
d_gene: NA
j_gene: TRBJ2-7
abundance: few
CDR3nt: TGTGCCAGCAGCATAGGGACTAGCGGGACGTACGAGCAGTACTTC
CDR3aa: CASSIGTSGTYEQYF

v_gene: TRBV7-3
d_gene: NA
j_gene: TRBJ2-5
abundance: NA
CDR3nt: TGTGCCAGCAGCTTAAGCTTCCAAGAGACCCAGTACTTC
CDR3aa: CASSLSFQETQYF

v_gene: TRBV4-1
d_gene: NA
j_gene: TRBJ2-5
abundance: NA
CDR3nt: TGCGCCAGCAGCCGACGAGACACTCCGGGTAATGCGGACCAGTACTTC
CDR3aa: CASSRRDTPGNADQYF